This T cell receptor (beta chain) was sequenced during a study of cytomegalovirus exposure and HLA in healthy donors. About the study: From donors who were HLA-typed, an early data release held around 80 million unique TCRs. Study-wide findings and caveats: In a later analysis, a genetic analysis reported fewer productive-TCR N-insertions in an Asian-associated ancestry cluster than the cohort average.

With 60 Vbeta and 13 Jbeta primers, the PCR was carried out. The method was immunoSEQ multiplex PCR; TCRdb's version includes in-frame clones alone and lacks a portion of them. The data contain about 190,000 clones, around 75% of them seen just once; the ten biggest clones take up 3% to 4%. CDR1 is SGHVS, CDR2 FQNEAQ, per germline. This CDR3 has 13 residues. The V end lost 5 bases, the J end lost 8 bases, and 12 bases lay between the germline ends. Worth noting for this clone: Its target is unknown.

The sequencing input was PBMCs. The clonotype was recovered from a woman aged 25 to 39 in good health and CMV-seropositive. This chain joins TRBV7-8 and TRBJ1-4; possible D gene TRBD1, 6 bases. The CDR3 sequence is CASSQRTVEKLFF. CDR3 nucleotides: TGTGCCAGCAGCCAAAGGACAGTCGAAAAACTGTTTTTT.